The rows below give T cell receptor beta chains drawn from one sample of a study of shared T cell receptors in the human thymus. The table came from immunoSEQ multiplex PCR; TCRdb's copy has only in-frame clones and leaves some out. The table lists 540,000 or so clones, 70% to 80% of them singletons. The same sample was also used in a study of human thymus T cells.

Sequenced: thymocytes. The receptors were sampled from a boy in the first two years of life with a congenital heart defect. Both conserved end residues are part of each CDR3. The order of the fields is J gene, V gene, CDR3 protein.

TRBJ2-7 | TRBV27 | CASSCRDCSYEQYF
TRBJ2-3 | TRBV4-3 | CASSPPGGVGTDTQYF
TRBJ2-2 | TRBV4-1 | CASSVTSGRGELFF
TRBJ2-7 | TRBV14 | CASSQGRNAAGNSHEQYF
TRBJ2-3 | TRBV10-3 | CAISAGGYTDTQYF
TRBJ2-3 | TRBV6-1 | CASSGVQGVVADTQYF
TRBJ2-1 | TRBV1 | CTSSHRGSGGYNEQFF
TRBJ2-7 | TRBV30 | CAWSVRQEQYF
TRBJ2-3 | TRBV7-9 | CASSLQGTDTQYF
TRBJ2-1 | TRBV28 | CASSLPLLREQFF